This TCR beta chain originates from a study of T cells in women clearing cervical HPV infection. Background on the study: Cases' blood sampling followed lesion detection by median around 150 days (90 to 200). HLA type stays a possible confounder, typing being limited.

Concerning this clone itself: The DNA ends 3 residues before the CDR3 does, and the rest of the CDR3 is filled in from the germline J gene.

CDR1 is GTSNPN, CDR2 SVGIG, per germline (reference sequence). This CDR3 contains 18 residues. The table came from immunoSEQ multiplex PCR; TCRdb's copy has only in-frame clones and leaves some out. This sample lists tens of thousands of clones; its ten largest clones have approximately 0.98%. The V gene is TRBV30, the J gene TRBJ2-5, with TRBD2 matching over 16 bases. The receptor was isolated from a woman between 18 and 69 years old with a cervical HPV16 infection that either progressed to CIN3+ or cleared (not recorded which). Sequenced material: blood buffy coat. Partial CDR3 DNA: TGTGCCTGGAGTCCGGGGGGACTAGCGGGGGGGCCGGGGGATACC. Translated: CAWSPGGLAGGPGDT. The full CDR3 sequence reads CAWSPGGLAGGPGDTQYF.